One and the same sample provided the 22 T cell receptor beta chains below, sequenced in a study of immune evolution from preneoplasia to lung adenocarcinoma. Profiled with immunoSEQ multiplex PCR; TCRdb holds only in-frame clones, not every one. The sample yields roughly 5,200 clones, 80% seen once. Source material: FFPE normal lung tissue adjacent to the tumor. These receptors came from a person between 50 and 70 years old with lung adenocarcinoma.

The genes are TRBV6-5 and TRBJ2-7; 10 nucleotides agree with TRBD2. CDR3 length: 16 residues. V was pared by 0 bases and J by 4 bases, with 6 bases of the junction left unmatched. Germline V lookup: CDR1 MNHEY, CDR2 SVGAGI. The CDR3 DNA follows: TGTGCCAGCAGTTACTCGTCGCCTAGCGGGAGTTACGAGCAGTACTTC. Translating gives CASSYSSPSGSYEQYF.

The chain joins TRBV10-3 to TRBJ2-1; 8 nucleotides align to TRBD2. The CDR3 extends over 14 amino acids. Trimming removed 7 bases from V and 1 base from J; junction bases left unmatched: 3. Germline CDR1 ENHRY, CDR2 SYGVKD. The CDR3 DNA reads TGTGCCATCACCGCTAGCGGGTCCTACAATGAGCAGTTCTTC. Encoded protein: CAITASGSYNEQFF.

The rearrangement uses TRBV27 and TRBJ2-7, with TRBD2 matching 7 bases. Germline V gives CDR1 MNHEY, CDR2 SMNVEV (reference sequence). The CDR3 spans 14 residues. J gave up 3 bases and V 5 bases, and 7 bases lay outside the gene matches. In nucleotides, the CDR3 is TGTGCCAGCAGTGTAACTAGCGTACGCTACGAGCAGTACTTC. It is translated as CASSVTSVRYEQYF.

The genes are TRBV2 and TRBJ1-1; D remains unclear. Germline assignment: CDR1 SNHLY and CDR2 FYNNEI. Trimming took 6 bases from V and 1 from J, leaving 9 bases between them. The CDR3 runs 13 residues. CDR3 DNA: TGTGCCAGCAGGCAAACAAAGAACACTGAAGCTTTCTTT. This translates into CASRQTKNTEAFF.

This chain uses TRBV19 with TRBJ2-3; perhaps TRBD2 as D (6 bases). The germline CDR1 and CDR2 sequences are LNHDA and SQIVND (reference sequence). The CDR3 covers 14 residues. V gave up 5 bases and J gave up 3 bases, with 12 bases separating them. The CDR3 coding sequence is TGTGCCAGTAGTGCGGGATCACAGACAGATACGCAGTATTTT. The encoded protein is CASSAGSQTDTQYF.

This clone came up once. The chain has TRBV19 and TRBJ1-5; 9 bases fit TRBD1. J gave up 4 bases and V 5 bases, and 12 bases lay outside the gene matches. The CDR3 runs to 17 residues. Germline V gene lookup returns CDR1 LNHDA and CDR2 SQIVND (reference sequence). CDR3 DNA sequence: TGTGCCAGTAGTGCCTTACGAACAGGGGGCCCTAATCAGCCCCAGCATTTT. Translating it yields CASSALRTGGPNQPQHF.

This sequence joins TRBV5-1 and TRBJ1-1; D is perhaps TRBD1 (6 bases). The V end lost 0 bases, the J end lost 9 bases, and 21 bases lay between the germline ends. Germline V CDR1 and CDR2: SGHRS, YFSETQ. The CDR3 consists of 16 residues. CDR3 amino acids: CASSLGHQTPGQKAFF. For the CDR3, the DNA is TGCGCCAGCAGCTTGGGCCACCAGACACCAGGACAGAAAGCTTTCTTT.

The chain has TRBV20-1 and TRBJ1-2; D gene unclear. The CDR3 runs 11 residues. The germline V and J ends were trimmed by 0 bases and 8 bases, with 7 bases remaining between them. Germline V gene lookup returns CDR1 DFQATT and CDR2 SNEGSKA (reference sequence). The CDR3 DNA follows: TGCAGTGCTAGAGATACGGGGGGCTACACCTTC. Translating it yields CSARDTGGYTF.

The chain links TRBV6-5 to TRBJ1-1; no clear D gene. Germline loops: CDR1 MNHEY, CDR2 SVGAGI. Deletions cut 7 bases from V and 0 bases from J, with 9 bases between. This CDR3 is 13 amino acids long. In DNA form, the CDR3 reads TGTGCCAGCACCGATATCATGAACACTGAAGCTTTCTTT. This sequence encodes CASTDIMNTEAFF.

The rearrangement links TRBV28 to TRBJ1-5, with no clear D. The CDR3 loop spans 12 amino acids. V lost 9 bases, J lost 9 bases, and 15 bases lay in between. Germline assignment: CDR1 MDHEN and CDR2 SYDVKM. The CDR3 here is CASAGPRGPQHF. Written as DNA, the CDR3 is TGTGCCAGTGCCGGGCCTCGTGGGCCCCAGCATTTT.

This chain connects TRBV6-5 to TRBJ2-7; D call uncertain. Germline CDR1 reads MNHEY; CDR2 reads SVGAGI. The V gene lost 10 bases and the J gene lost 2 bases, with 15 bases spanning the gap. The CDR3 contains 13 residues. As DNA, the CDR3 is TGTGCCACCACTTCGACCCAAACCTACGAGCAGTACTTC. It specifies CATTSTQTYEQYF.

This clone has just one count. The chain recombines TRBV18 with TRBJ2-5, with a possible D match to TRBD2 (6 bases). The CDR3 consists of 19 residues. Germline CDR1 KGHSH, CDR2 LQKENI. With 0 bases removed from V and 5 bases from J, the gap between germline ends came to 25 bases. CDR3 region: CASSPPNPTSWGVEETQYF. The CDR3 nucleotides are TGTGCCAGCTCACCACCCAATCCCACTAGTTGGGGGGTAGAGGAGACCCAGTACTTC.

This clone was counted once. The chain recombines TRBV4-1 with TRBJ1-4, with D hard to call. The germline gives CDR1 MGHRA, CDR2 YSYEKL. The CDR3 runs to 14 residues. Trimming left V 0 bases short and J 5 bases short, with 7 bases between. DNA for the CDR3: TGCGCCAGCAGCCAAGACTACAGCAATGAAAAACTGTTTTTT. Residues: CASSQDYSNEKLFF.

This clone occurred once. This rearrangement joins TRBV6-1 to TRBJ2-5; 7 bases are a match to TRBD2. The CDR3 has 14 amino acids. The germline V gene encodes CDR1 MNHNS and CDR2 SASEGT. V dropped 0 bases and J dropped 7; count of bases not matched to a gene: 5. In nucleotides, the CDR3 is TGTGCCAGCAGTGAAGCGCGACTAGCAGGGACCCAGTACTTC. This encodes CASSEARLAGTQYF.

This clone was counted a single time. The gene calls are TRBV30 and TRBJ2-1, with 10 bases that match TRBD2. Per the germline V gene, CDR1 is GTSNPN and CDR2 is SVGIG (reference sequence). The trim removed 5 bases at V and 7 bases at J, leaving 5 bases unmatched. The CDR3 has 13 amino acids. CDR3 coding DNA: TGTGCCTGGGGCCTAGCGGGAGCAAATGAGCAGTTCTTC. Residues: CAWGLAGANEQFF.

The chain combines TRBV7-3 with TRBJ2-7, with a tentative D call TRBD2 (6 bases). The CDR3 is 15 residues long. The germline V gene encodes CDR1 SGHTA and CDR2 FQGTGA. The germline V and J ends were trimmed by 1 base and 0 bases, with 10 bases remaining between them. The CDR3 coding sequence is TGTGCCAGCAGCTTAAGGGGGGATGTCTCCTACGAGCAGTACTTC. Protein sequence: CASSLRGDVSYEQYF.

J is TRBJ2-7 and V is TRBV10-3; D remains unclear. Germline-derived CDR1 and CDR2 are ENHRY and SYGVKD. CDR3 size: 13 residues. Between the trimmed V and J ends, which lost 3 bases and 0 bases, there was a span of 6 bases. The CDR3 spells CAISDGPSYEQYF. CDR3 in DNA: TGTGCCATCAGTGATGGACCCTCCTACGAGCAGTACTTC.

The rearrangement uses TRBV18 and TRBJ2-7, with TRBD2 matching 11 bases. V gave up 6 bases and J gave up 2 bases; unmatched junction bases: 3. This CDR3 has 14 amino acids. The V gene's germline CDR1 is KGHSH and CDR2 LQKENI. Here the CDR3 reads CASSPGLAAYEQYF. CDR3 sequence (DNA): TGTGCCAGCTCCCCGGGACTAGCGGCCTACGAGCAGTACTTC.

The chain has TRBV28 and TRBJ2-7; a weak D match, TRBD2 (6 bases). CDR1 is MDHEN, CDR2 SYDVKM, per germline. Between the trimmed V and J ends, which lost 2 bases and 0 bases, there was a span of 11 bases. This CDR3 contains 15 residues. CDR3 bases: TGTGCCAGCAGTTTAGAAGTCGGGAGCTCCTACGAGCAGTACTTC. This sequence encodes CASSLEVGSSYEQYF.

CDR3 residues: CASSHPLNTEAFF. CDR3 bases: TGCGCCAGCAGCCATCCCTTGAACACTGAAGCTTTCTTT. The rearrangement joins TRBV4-1 to TRBJ1-1; D gene unclear. The CDR3 contains 13 residues. CDR1 is MGHRA, CDR2 YSYEKL, per germline. V dropped 3 bases and J dropped 0 bases, with 5 bases sitting between them.

A few counts support this clone. CDR3 nucleotides: TGCGCCAGCAGCCATGCCGGGACAGGGAGGTCGAACACTGAAGCTTTCTTT. It translates to CASSHAGTGRSNTEAFF. The genes are TRBV4-1 and TRBJ1-1; 9 bases agree with TRBD1. Looked up from germline, CDR1 is MGHRA and CDR2 is YSYEKL. This CDR3 is built from 17 residues. V lost 3 bases to trimming and J lost 1 base; unmatched junction nucleotides: 9.

This clone was observed a handful of times. The chain combines TRBV7-6 with TRBJ1-1; a possible D gene is TRBD1 (5 bases). Germline CDR1 and CDR2: SGHVS and FNYEAQ. The CDR3 totals 14 residues. Trimming shortened V by 5 bases and J by 3 bases, and 13 bases separated the two germline ends. CDR3 bases: TGTGCCAGCAGCATTGGGGGGAAGGACACTGAAGCTTTCTTT. Translating gives CASSIGGKDTEAFF.